The 20 T cell receptor beta chains below come from one sample, sequenced in a study of cytomegalovirus exposure and HLA in healthy donors. PCR used 60 Vbeta primers and 13 Jbeta primers. Sequencing was performed with immunoSEQ multiplex PCR; in TCRdb, only in-frame clones are kept and a portion is missing. The sample consists of approximately 130,000 clones, approximately 78% of them appearing once. The sample consisted of PBMCs. All receptors come from a middle-aged woman in good health and CMV-seropositive.

J is TRBJ2-7 and V is TRBV18; a possible D gene is TRBD1 (6 bases). The CDR3 consists of 17 residues. V gave up 4 bases and J gave up 9 bases, with 28 bases separating them. Germline V gene sequence: CDR1 KGHSH, CDR2 LQKENI. The DNA for the CDR3 is TGTGCCAGCTCACTAACCTACCGGGCACAAACCCTAGGGGGGCAGTACTTC. Translating it yields CASSLTYRAQTLGGQYF.

The genes are TRBV5-1 and TRBJ1-5; D remains ambiguous. Germline V gene data show CDR1 as SGHRS and CDR2 as YFSETQ. With 0 bases removed from V and 4 bases from J, the gap between germline ends came to 5 bases. The CDR3 extends over 13 amino acids. CDR3 coding DNA: TGCGCCAGCAGCTTGGAATTAAATCAGCCCCAGCATTTT. Translation gives CASSLELNQPQHF.

The J gene is TRBJ2-3, the V gene TRBV5-4; 10 positions agree with TRBD2. Trimming at V came to 4 bases and at J to 2 bases, leaving 16 bases not matched to a gene. Germline loops: CDR1 SGHNT, CDR2 YYREEE (reference sequence). This CDR3 has 19 residues. CDR3 sequence (DNA): TGTGCCAGCAGCGCGGGACTAGCGAGAGGAGGTCGCTCCACAGATACGCAGTATTTT. Amino acids: CASSAGLARGGRSTDTQYF.

The chain recombines TRBV28 with TRBJ2-7; tentative D call: TRBD2 (5 bases). Trimming pared 5 bases from V and 9 bases from J, leaving 14 bases between. This CDR3 contains 12 residues. Germline V gene lookup returns CDR1 MDHEN and CDR2 SYDVKM. The CDR3 nucleotides are TGTGCCAGCAGTCCCCCCCTTGGAGGGCAGTACTTC. Translating it yields CASSPPLGGQYF.

This chain uses TRBV6-1 with TRBJ2-5; possible D gene TRBD2, 7 bases. Germline CDR1 reads MNHNS; CDR2 reads SASEGT. The CDR3 is made up of 12 amino acids. The V end was cut by 7 bases, the J end by 7 bases, with 13 bases between. CDR3 coding DNA: TGTGCCAGCACCCAAGGGGGGGGGACCCAGTACTTC. This encodes CASTQGGGTQYF.

The chain carries TRBV28 and TRBJ1-4, with a tentative D call TRBD1 (5 bases). The CDR3 consists of 15 residues. CDR1 is MDHEN, CDR2 SYDVKM, per germline. With 3 bases removed from V and 4 bases from J, the gap between germline ends came to 12 bases. CDR3 in amino acids: CASSLGRELNEKLFF. CDR3 in DNA: TGTGCCAGCAGTTTGGGCAGGGAACTTAATGAAAAACTGTTTTTT. The full variable domain, its missing parts supplied by reference TRBV28 and TRBJ1-4, is DVKVTQSSRYLVKRTGEKVFLECVQDMDHENMFWYRQDPGLGLRLIYFSYDVKMKEKGDIPEGYSVSREKKERFSLILESASTNQTSMYLCASSLGRELNEKLFFGSGTQLSVL.

The chain is built from TRBV27 and TRBJ2-1; a possible D gene is TRBD2 (6 bases). Deletions cut 3 bases from V and 4 bases from J, with 13 bases between. CDR3 length equals 15 residues. Germline V gene data show CDR1 as MNHEY and CDR2 as SMNVEV (reference sequence). CDR3 coding DNA: TGTGCCAGCAGTTTTAGCGGATACTTTTACAATGAGCAGTTCTTC. Its protein is CASSFSGYFYNEQFF.

The chain employs TRBV6-5 and TRBJ2-5; 7 bases match TRBD1. Near its end, the DNA agrees better with TRBJ2-7, so the J call may be wrong. Germline assignment: CDR1 MNHEY and CDR2 SVGAGI. CDR3 length: 14 residues. In nucleotides, the CDR3 is TGTGCCAGCAGCCGATTGACAGGGTACCACGAGCAGTACTTC. Its translation is CASSRLTGYHEQYF.

The CDR3 DNA reads as TGTGCCAGCAGTCGGTACGGAACAGGGGGAGGCAACTATGGCTACACCTTC. This sequence encodes CASSRYGTGGGNYGYTF. The gene calls are TRBV28 and TRBJ1-2; 8 nucleotides align to TRBD1. V gave up 5 bases and J gave up 2 bases; unmatched junction bases: 13. The CDR3 totals 17 residues. From germline, CDR1 is MDHEN and CDR2 SYDVKM.

This rearrangement joins TRBV4-2 to TRBJ2-5; 8 positions match TRBD2. Looked up from germline, CDR1 is LGHNA and CDR2 is YNFKEQ. This CDR3 is 15 amino acids long. Trimming at V came to 1 base and at J to 1 base, leaving 2 bases not matched to a gene. CDR3: CASSQAGGPQETQYF. The DNA of the CDR3 is TGTGCCAGCAGCCAAGCGGGGGGGCCCCAAGAGACCCAGTACTTC.

The chain recombines TRBV9 with TRBJ2-5; 9 positions match TRBD2. The J call may not be correct, given that the DNA end is closer to TRBJ2-7. From germline, CDR1 is SGDLS and CDR2 YYNGEE. The CDR3 runs 15 residues. This CDR3 is CASSEAGGHSYEQYF. As DNA, the CDR3 is TGTGCCAGCAGCGAAGCGGGAGGACACTCCTACGAGCAGTACTTC.

V gene TRBV29-1 combines with J gene TRBJ1-2; unclear D gene. This CDR3 has 13 amino acids. Germline CDR1 reads SQVTM; CDR2 reads ANQGSEA. The V gene lost 6 bases and the J gene lost 4 bases, with 15 bases spanning the gap. CDR3 sequence (DNA): TGCAGCGTACCCACCGGGGTGGGCTATGGCTACACCTTC. Translated: CSVPTGVGYGYTF.

The chain carries TRBV7-2 and TRBJ2-1; D is unresolved. Trimming removed 1 base at V and 7 bases at J, with 2 bases between. The CDR3 covers 11 residues. In germline, CDR1 is SGHTA, CDR2 FQGNSA. The CDR3: CASSLVNEQFF. DNA for the CDR3: TGTGCCAGCAGCTTAGTAAATGAGCAGTTCTTC. The full variable domain, in which reference TRBV7-2 and TRBJ2-1 provide the parts outside the CDR3, is GAGVSQSPSNKVTEKGKDVELRCDPISGHTALYWYRQSLGQGLEFLIYFQGNSAPDKSGLPSDRFSAERTGGSVSTLTIQRTQQEDSAVYLCASSLVNEQFFGPGTRLTVL.

This clone was seen a handful of times. The chain links TRBV28 to TRBJ2-7, with TRBD2 as a possible D gene (6 bases). Germline lookup yields CDR1 MDHEN and CDR2 SYDVKM. The CDR3 is made up of 12 amino acids. Trimming took off 7 bases at V and 4 bases at J, with 11 bases between the two ends. CDR3 protein: CASNRERYEQYF. CDR3 DNA sequence: TGTGCCAGCAATCGGGAGAGGTACGAGCAGTACTTC.

The chain is built from TRBV6-5 and TRBJ1-1, with TRBD1 matching 10 bases. Germline-derived CDR1 and CDR2 are MNHEY and SVGAGI. The CDR3 is 14 residues long. The V gene end was trimmed by 5 bases and the J gene end by 6 bases; junction bases not matched to a gene: 6. The CDR3 DNA sequence: TGTGCCAGCAGTCGACAGGGGGCGGGGTCTGAAGCTTTCTTT. It yields the protein CASSRQGAGSEAFF.

Regarding this clone: Germline is not matched at one junction end, which may reflect a read error. The chain couples TRBV7-7 to TRBJ2-2; 13 positions match TRBD2. From germline, CDR1 is SSHAT and CDR2 FNYEAQ (reference sequence). This CDR3 comprises 19 residues. The CDR3 reads CASSPRQLAGGPLAGELFF. The CDR3 DNA sequence: TGTGCTAGCAGCCCGAGGCAACTAGCGGGAGGGCCTTTAGCCGGGGAGCTGTTTTTT.

The chain is built from TRBV28 and TRBJ1-1; 7 nucleotides line up with TRBD1. V trimming: 6 bases; J trimming: 4 bases; junction bases outside the gene matches: 14. The CDR3 runs 16 residues. The germline gives CDR1 MDHEN, CDR2 SYDVKM. CDR3 DNA sequence: TGTGCCAGCAGCCGCGGGCCAGGGGGAACGGGCACTGAAGCTTTCTTT. It codes for CASSRGPGGTGTEAFF.

V and J are TRBV25-1 and TRBJ2-3; 13 nucleotides align to TRBD2. This CDR3 is built from 15 residues. CDR1 MGHDK and CDR2 SYGVNS come from the germline V gene. V gave up 4 bases and J gave up 3 bases; unmatched junction bases: 1. The CDR3 region is CASSGLAGGTDTQYF. The CDR3 nucleotides read TGTGCCAGCAGTGGACTAGCGGGAGGAACAGATACGCAGTATTTT.

V and J are TRBV1 and TRBJ2-7; the DNA was not used to check the table's D call, TRBD2. TRBV1 is shown as a pseudogene. The CDR3 is 18 amino acids. CDR3 DNA: TGCACCAGCAGCCAAGATATTCCTAGCGGGGGGATCTCCTACGAGCAGTACTTC. It codes for CTSSQDIPSGGISYEQYF.

This sequence joins TRBV13 and TRBJ1-1; no firm D call. Between the trimmed V and J ends, which lost 3 bases and 2 bases, there was a span of 10 bases. The CDR3 sequence is 14 residues long. CDR1 is PRHDT and CDR2 is FYEKMQ in the germline V gene (reference sequence). The CDR3 DNA follows: TGTGCCAGCAGCTTCCCTAGGTACAACACTGAAGCTTTCTTT. This codes for CASSFPRYNTEAFF.